One T cell receptor (beta chain) is described in this entry. Its cognate antigen is unknown. Sample treatment: roughly 11-day PBMC culture with coronavirus spike peptide pools or control peptides (ViraFEST assay). The CDR3 sequence is 15 residues long. V shed 5 bases and J 2 bases; nucleotides not matched to a gene: 5. In germline, CDR1 is SNHLY, CDR2 FYNNEI. This sample is drawn from a study of vaccination and CD4 T cells after COVID-19. At the level of the study: The authors used overlapping spike peptides from SARS-CoV-2, HCoV-NL63, HCoV-OC43 and HCoV-229E to stimulate cells. Broader study findings: Among those convalescent, a median around 89% of reactive clones emerged solely post-vaccination.

Once obtained from cultured CD4+ T cells, the DNA was sequenced using the Oncomine TCR Beta short-read assay. From cultured CD4+ T cells, genomic DNA was extracted. Using its own MiXCR run on the PCR reads, TCRdb lists one record per CDR3 protein. The table lists 14,000 or so distinct CDR3 sequences, about 26% of them singletons. This receptor was identified in a human donor with COVID-19. The sequencing input was cultured CD4+ T cells from blood. V is TRBV2 and J is TRBJ2-2; 7 positions match TRBD2. As DNA, the CDR3 is TGTGCCAGCAGTACCGGGAGGACAAACACCGGGGAGCTGTTTTTT. As protein: CASSTGRTNTGELFF.